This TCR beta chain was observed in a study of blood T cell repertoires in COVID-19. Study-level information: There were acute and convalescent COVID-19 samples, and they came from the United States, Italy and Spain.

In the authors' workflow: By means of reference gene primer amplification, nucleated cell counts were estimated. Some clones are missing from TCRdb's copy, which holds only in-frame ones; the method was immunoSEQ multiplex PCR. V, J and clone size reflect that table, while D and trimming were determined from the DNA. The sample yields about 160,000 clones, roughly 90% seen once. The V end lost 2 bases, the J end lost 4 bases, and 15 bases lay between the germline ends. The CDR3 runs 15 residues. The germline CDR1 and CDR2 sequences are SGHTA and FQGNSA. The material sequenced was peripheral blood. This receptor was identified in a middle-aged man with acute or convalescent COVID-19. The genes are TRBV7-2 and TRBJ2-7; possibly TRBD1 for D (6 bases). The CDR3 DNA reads TGTGCCAGCAGCTTATTGCCCGGGACAAATTACGAGCAGTACTTC. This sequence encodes CASSLLPGTNYEQYF. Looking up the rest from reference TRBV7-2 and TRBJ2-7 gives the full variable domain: GAGVSQSPSNKVTEKGKDVELRCDPISGHTALYWYRQSLGQGLEFLIYFQGNSAPDKSGLPSDRFSAERTGGSVSTLTIQRTQQEDSAVYLCASSLLPGTNYEQYFGPGTRLTVT.